This T cell receptor (beta chain) appears in the sequencing data of a study of response to subunit inactivated influenza vaccine. In its sample, this clonotype was seen many times. Trimming pared 5 bases from V and 8 bases from J, leaving 13 bases between. The CDR3 is 12 residues long. Germline assignment: CDR1 SQVTM and CDR2 ANQGSEA. TCRdb re-derived calls from the RT-PCR reads in MiXCR, one entry per CDR3 protein. This sample has roughly 710,000 distinct CDR3 sequences, with about 14% found just once. Material: PBMCs from blood, obtained around 14 days before vaccination. The source of this sequence is a man aged 50 or older who received an inactivated influenza vaccine. The chain has TRBV29-1 and TRBJ2-1; D is perhaps TRBD1 or TRBD2 (5 bases each). The CDR3 sequence: CSVLDGTDEQFF. The CDR3 coding sequence is TGCAGCGTTCTGGATGGGACCGATGAGCAGTTCTTC.